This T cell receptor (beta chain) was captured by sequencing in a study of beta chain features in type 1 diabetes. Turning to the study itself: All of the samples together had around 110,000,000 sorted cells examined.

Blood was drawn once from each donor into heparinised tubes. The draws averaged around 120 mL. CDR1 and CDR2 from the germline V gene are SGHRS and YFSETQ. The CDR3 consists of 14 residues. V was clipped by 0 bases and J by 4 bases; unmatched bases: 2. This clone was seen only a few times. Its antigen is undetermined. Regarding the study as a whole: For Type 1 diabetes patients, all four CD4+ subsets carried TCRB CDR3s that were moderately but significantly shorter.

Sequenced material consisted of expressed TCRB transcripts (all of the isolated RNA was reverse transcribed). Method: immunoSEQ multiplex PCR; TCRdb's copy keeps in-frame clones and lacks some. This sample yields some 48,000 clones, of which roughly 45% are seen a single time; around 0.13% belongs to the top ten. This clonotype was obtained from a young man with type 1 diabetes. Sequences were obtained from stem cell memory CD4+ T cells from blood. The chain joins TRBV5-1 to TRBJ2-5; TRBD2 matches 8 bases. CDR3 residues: CASSLAGGSETQYF. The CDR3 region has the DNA TGCGCCAGCAGCTTGGCGGGAGGGTCAGAGACCCAGTACTTC.